The clone carrying this T cell receptor beta chain was seen a single time. The CDR3 covers 16 residues. V lost 4 bases and J lost 0; bases outside the gene matches: 8. CDR1 and CDR2 (germline): SGHRS, YFSETQ. This entry belongs to a study of blood T cell repertoires in COVID-19. TCRdb keeps only in-frame clones here, not all; method: immunoSEQ multiplex PCR. There are tens of thousands of clones in the sample; approximately 90% occur only once, and about 21% lies in the top ten. Sequencing was carried out using peripheral blood. The chain is built from TRBV5-1 and TRBJ1-1; TRBD1 matches 8 bases. The sequence was collected from a human donor in a cohort sampled during active COVID-19. The CDR3 DNA is TGCGCCAGCAGCCCCGGGACAGGAACCATGAACACTGAAGCTTTCTTT. It encodes CASSPGTGTMNTEAFF.